The TCR beta chain under discussion was sequenced for a study of T cells in Graves' hyperthyroidism and ophthalmopathy. Study-wide points: In the blood, most expanded thyroid clonotypes above 0.001 appeared as well.

This CDR3 has 16 amino acids. Germline CDR1 and CDR2: MNHEY and SVGAGI. J gave up 3 bases and V 5 bases, and 5 bases lay outside the gene matches. This clonotype was observed a handful of times. What it binds is unknown. RNA transcripts served as the template for amplifying TCR beta CDR3 regions. TCR CDR3 regions were first amplified by RT-PCR with HTBI primers. TCRdb processed the multiplex PCR reads anew with MiXCR; each CDR3 protein has one entry. The repertoire holds roughly 570,000 distinct CDR3 sequences, with about 45% as singletons. An absence of ophthalmopathy progression within 18 months meant stable Graves' hyperthyroidism. With a duration under 2 months, the hyperthyroidism was newly diagnosed in patients aged 18 to 65. Together with thyroid ultrasound, orbital computed tomography, serum thyroxine and TRAb, clinical symptoms were used for diagnoses.

The receptor was isolated from a woman between 18 and 29 years old with Graves' hyperthyroidism. Material for sequencing was peripheral blood or thyroid tissue (not recorded which). The V call is TRBV6-5, the J call TRBJ2-2; 11 positions match TRBD2. CDR3 amino acids: CASSLLAGGDTGELFF. The CDR3 DNA follows: TGTGCCAGCAGTCTGTTAGCGGGAGGGGACACCGGGGAGCTGTTTTTT.